This T cell receptor (beta chain) originates from a study of shared clonotypes between healthy human individuals. V shed 0 bases and J 4 bases; nucleotides not matched to a gene: 8. CDR3 length: 16 residues. The repertoire was sequenced with immunoSEQ multiplex PCR; TCRdb's copy has only in-frame clones and lacks some. The sample has about 2,500,000 clones; more than 90% are singletons. The sequence came from a young man in good health. The chain uses TRBV23-1 and TRBJ2-5; 7 bases are shared with TRBD1. TRBV23-1 is placed among ORFs of uncertain function. The sequenced material came from naive CD4+ T cells sorted from blood. Specified subset: CD45RA+ positively selected. The CDR3 nucleotides read TGCGCCAGCAGTCAATCGCCGGACAGGCGGCGAGAGACCCAGTACTTC. Residues: CASSQSPDRRRETQYF.